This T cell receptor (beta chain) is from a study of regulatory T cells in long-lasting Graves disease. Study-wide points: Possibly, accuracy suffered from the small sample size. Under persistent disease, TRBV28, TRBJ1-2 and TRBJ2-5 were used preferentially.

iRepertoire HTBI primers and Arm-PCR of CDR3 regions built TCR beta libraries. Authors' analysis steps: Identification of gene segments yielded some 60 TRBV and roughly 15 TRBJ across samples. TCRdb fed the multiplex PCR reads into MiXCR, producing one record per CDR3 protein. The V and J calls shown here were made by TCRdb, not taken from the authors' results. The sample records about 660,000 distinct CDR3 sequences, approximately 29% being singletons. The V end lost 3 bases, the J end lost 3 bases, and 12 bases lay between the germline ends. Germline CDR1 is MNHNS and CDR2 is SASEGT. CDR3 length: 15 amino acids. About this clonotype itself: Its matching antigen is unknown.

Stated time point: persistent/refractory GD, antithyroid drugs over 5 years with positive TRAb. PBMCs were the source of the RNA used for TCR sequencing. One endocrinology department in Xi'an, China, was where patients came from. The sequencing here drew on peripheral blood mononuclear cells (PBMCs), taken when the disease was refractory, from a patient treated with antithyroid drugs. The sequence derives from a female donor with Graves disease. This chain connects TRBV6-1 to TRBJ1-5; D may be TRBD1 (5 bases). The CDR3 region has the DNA TGTGCCAGCAGTGATCTCGGGACCCCCAATCAGCCCCAGCATTTT. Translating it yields CASSDLGTPNQPQHF.